Shown below are 8 T cell receptor beta chains from a single sample sequenced in a study of post-analysis software for immune sequencing data. General study points: Relative to controls, patients had a handful of TRBV segments at higher frequency, with TRBV5-6, TRBV5-1 and TRBV20-1 among these.

No antigen has been assigned to these receptors. Unique molecular identifiers tagged the TCR beta cDNA libraries. TCRdb analysed the PCR reads with MiXCR anew, one entry per CDR3 protein. The sample holds around 400,000 distinct CDR3 sequences, approximately 39% seen once. The source material was blood. These receptors were collected from a girl aged 2-10 years with multiple sclerosis.

This clonotype was seen a handful of times. The rearrangement links TRBV7-8 to TRBJ1-5, with TRBD1 matching 8 bases. Germline V lookup: CDR1 SGHVS, CDR2 FQNEAQ. The junction had 4 bases not matched to a gene; V was cut back by 5 bases and J by 4 bases. CDR3 length: 14 amino acids. The CDR3 DNA sequence: TGTGCCAGCAGCGCTCAGGGGGCGAATCAGCCCCAGCATTTT. This translates into CASSAQGANQPQHF.

This chain joins TRBV20-1 and TRBJ1-2, with D possibly being TRBD1 (5 bases). Trimming stripped 1 base from V and 7 bases from J, with 19 bases between. CDR1 and CDR2 from the germline V gene are DFQATT and SNEGSKA (reference sequence). The CDR3 extends over 15 amino acids. For the CDR3, the DNA is TGCAGTGCTAGAGGAGGAGGGAGGGCAGGGTTTGGCTACACCTTC. It yields the protein CSARGGGRAGFGYTF.

The J gene is TRBJ1-2, the V gene TRBV7-9; D is unclear. Deletions cut 0 bases from V and 8 bases from J, with 10 bases between. The CDR3 length is 13 residues. CDR1 and CDR2 (germline): SEHNR, FQNEAQ (reference sequence). CDR3 residues: CASSLAGILGYTF. CDR3 nucleotides: TGTGCCAGCAGCTTAGCGGGGATCTTGGGCTACACCTTC.

This clonotype was counted only a few times. The chain links TRBV29-1 to TRBJ1-2, with no clear D. Germline CDR1 is SQVTM and CDR2 is ANQGSEA. The length of the CDR3 is 11 residues. The V end was cut by 3 bases, the J end by 1 base, with 3 bases between. CDR3 protein: CSVDVNYGYTF. The CDR3 nucleotides are TGCAGCGTTGACGTTAACTATGGCTACACCTTC.

The rearrangement uses TRBV4-1 and TRBJ1-1; the D gene is possibly TRBD1 (6 bases). Trimming took 6 bases from V and 1 from J, leaving 21 bases between them. This CDR3 region has 17 residues. Germline CDR1 MGHRA, CDR2 YSYEKL. CDR3 protein: CASSLGAGAGENTEAFF. For the CDR3, the DNA is TGCGCCAGCAGTCTAGGCGCCGGTGCAGGGGAGAACACTGAAGCTTTCTTT.

This clonotype was detected a few times. The rearrangement uses TRBV4-1 and TRBJ1-2; D possibly corresponds to TRBD1 (6 bases). The CDR3 sequence is 13 residues long. The germline V gene has CDR1 MGHRA and CDR2 YSYEKL. The germline V and J ends were trimmed by 4 bases and 6 bases, with 12 bases remaining between them. CDR3 protein: CASSPSGGDGYTF. As DNA, the CDR3 is TGCGCCAGCAGCCCCTCCGGGGGCGATGGCTACACCTTC.

V and J are TRBV18 and TRBJ2-5; TRBD1 agrees at 8 bases. This CDR3 is built from 16 residues. V lost 0 bases, J lost 5 bases, and 8 bases stayed unmatched. Germline V lookup: CDR1 KGHSH, CDR2 LQKENI. The CDR3 sequence: CASSPPRTGKPETQYF. CDR3 in DNA: TGTGCCAGCTCACCACCAAGGACAGGGAAGCCGGAGACCCAGTACTTC.

This clonotype was seen a few times. V is TRBV12-3 or TRBV12-4 and J is TRBJ2-5; D not resolved. V was cut by 3 bases and J by 7 bases, with 9 bases left in between. The CDR3 extends over 12 amino acids. The CDR3 protein is CASSFRIGTQYF. The CDR3 DNA follows: TGTGCCAGCAGTTTCCGTATAGGGACCCAGTACTTC.